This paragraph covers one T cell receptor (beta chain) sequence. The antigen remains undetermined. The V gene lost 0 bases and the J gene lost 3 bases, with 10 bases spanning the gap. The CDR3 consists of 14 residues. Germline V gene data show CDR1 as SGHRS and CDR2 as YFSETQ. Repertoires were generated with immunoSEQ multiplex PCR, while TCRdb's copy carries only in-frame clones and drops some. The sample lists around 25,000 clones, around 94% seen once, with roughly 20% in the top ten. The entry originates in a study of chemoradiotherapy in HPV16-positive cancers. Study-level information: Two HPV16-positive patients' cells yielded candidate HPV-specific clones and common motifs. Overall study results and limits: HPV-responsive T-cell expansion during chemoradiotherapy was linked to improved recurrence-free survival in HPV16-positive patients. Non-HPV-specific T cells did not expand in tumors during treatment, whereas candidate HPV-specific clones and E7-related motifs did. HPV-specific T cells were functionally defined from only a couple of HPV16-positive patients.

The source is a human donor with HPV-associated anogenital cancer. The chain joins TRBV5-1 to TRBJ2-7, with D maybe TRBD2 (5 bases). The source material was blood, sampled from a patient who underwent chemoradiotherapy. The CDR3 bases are TGCGCCAGCAGCTTGGAAGGACTGATCTACGAGCAGTACTTC. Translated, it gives CASSLEGLIYEQYF.